A single sample gave rise to the 8 T cell receptor beta chains below, sequenced in a study of PD-L1 blockade in urothelial cancer. The time point denotes: peripheral blood 6 weeks after treatment start. The repertoire was sequenced with immunoSEQ multiplex PCR; TCRdb's copy has only in-frame clones and lacks some. Of 80,000 to 95,000 clones in the sample, around 78% were seen once. The sample was PBMCs, taken around atezolizumab (anti-PD-L1) treatment. All receptors derive from a man in his sixties or seventies with urothelial cancer.

The chain combines TRBV7-9 with TRBJ2-3, with 14 bases identical to TRBD2. V shed 3 bases and J 7 bases; nucleotides not matched to a gene: 6. Germline V gene lookup returns CDR1 SEHNR and CDR2 FQNEAQ (reference sequence). This CDR3 has 16 residues. The CDR3 region has the DNA TGTGCCAGCAGCTTGGGGACTAGCGGGGGCGCGTATACGCAGTATTTT. As protein: CASSLGTSGGAYTQYF.

The chain employs TRBV18 and TRBJ1-2; TRBD1 matches at 7 bases. The CDR3 extends over 15 amino acids. CDR1 is KGHSH and CDR2 is LQKENI in the germline V gene. V dropped 3 bases and J dropped 2; count of bases not matched to a gene: 6. This CDR3 reads CASSPFRDSNYGYTF. The CDR3 DNA is TGTGCCAGCTCACCTTTCCGGGACAGCAACTATGGCTACACCTTC.

The rearrangement links TRBV19 to TRBJ2-7; 10 bases are shared with TRBD2. This CDR3 has 15 residues. V dropped 3 bases and J dropped 3; count of bases not matched to a gene: 5. Per germline, CDR1 LNHDA and CDR2 SQIVND (reference sequence). CDR3 sequence reads: CASSISSGRGYEQYF. The CDR3 DNA reads as TGTGCCAGTAGTATCTCTAGCGGGAGAGGCTACGAGCAGTACTTC.

V and J are TRBV9 and TRBJ1-3; possible D gene TRBD1, 5 bases. The CDR3 is made up of 15 amino acids. CDR1 is SGDLS, CDR2 YYNGEE, per germline. Between the trimmed V and J ends, which lost 4 bases and 4 bases, there was a span of 15 bases. CDR3: CASSPKGSGGNTIYF. CDR3 DNA: TGTGCCAGCAGCCCGAAGGGGTCTGGCGGAAACACCATATATTTT.

The rearrangement links TRBV29-1 to TRBJ2-7; 9 bases match TRBD1. Looked up from germline, CDR1 is SQVTM and CDR2 is ANQGSEA. J lost 1 base, V lost 7 bases, and 5 bases had no gene match. This CDR3 has 13 amino acids. The CDR3 protein is CSALGQGSYEQYF. For the CDR3, the DNA is TGCAGCGCCCTAGGACAGGGGTCCTACGAGCAGTACTTC.

The chain combines TRBV6-1 with TRBJ1-6; weak D call: TRBD1 (5 bases). Germline V gives CDR1 MNHNS, CDR2 SASEGT. Trimming took 1 base from V and 9 from J, leaving 13 bases between them. This CDR3 spans 15 amino acids. Written as DNA, the CDR3 is TGTGCCAGCAGTGAAGGCTCAGGGCGCCCTTCACCCCTCCACTTT. Protein sequence: CASSEGSGRPSPLHF.

V usage is TRBV7-9 and J usage is TRBJ2-7; 7 bases are shared with TRBD1. This CDR3 contains 13 residues. Germline V gene lookup returns CDR1 SEHNR and CDR2 FQNEAQ (reference sequence). Trimming took 5 bases from V and 7 from J; bases not matched to a gene: 8. In DNA, the CDR3 is TGTGCCAGCAGCAAAAACAGGGGCGAAGAGCAGTACTTC. This sequence encodes CASSKNRGEEQYF.

The V gene is TRBV11-3, the J gene TRBJ2-1; D unresolved. The CDR3 has 13 residues. Trimming left V 4 bases short and J 7 bases short, with 11 bases between. In germline, CDR1 is SGHNT, CDR2 YENEEA. The CDR3 is CASSSAAANEQFF. The CDR3 nucleotides are TGTGCCAGCAGCTCCGCGGCGGCGAATGAGCAGTTCTTC.